The rows below give T cell receptor beta chains drawn from one sample of a study of blood T cell repertoires in COVID-19. Method: immunoSEQ multiplex PCR; TCRdb's copy keeps in-frame clones and lacks some. The sample gives approximately 170,000 clones, around 79% of which show up once; roughly 12% is in the top ten. The specimen sequenced was peripheral blood. The receptor source for this set is a woman aged 50 to 60 with acute or convalescent COVID-19. The CDR3 runs from the conserved cysteine through the conserved F or W. D genes are given only for firm matches. Clone sizes are given selectively: once, few, many, or a class where the clone is expanded.

d_gene	j_gene	v_gene	abundance	CDR3aa	CDR3nt
NA	TRBJ1-6	TRBV12-1	few	CASSPTRGSYNSPLHF	TGTGCCAGCAGCCCCACCAGGGGGTCCTATAATTCACCCCTCCACTTT
TRBD2	TRBJ2-1	TRBV29-1	NA	CSVLTSGGESSYNEQFF	TGCAGCGTTCTCACTAGCGGGGGGGAGAGCTCCTACAATGAGCAGTTCTTC
NA	TRBJ1-5	TRBV15	NA	CATSNFDTDNQPQHF	TGTGCCACCAGCAACTTCGACACGGACAATCAGCCCCAGCATTTT
NA	TRBJ2-2	TRBV19	NA	CASSVVLLNTGELFF	TGTGCCAGTAGTGTGGTACTCTTGAACACCGGGGAGCTGTTTTTT
NA	TRBJ2-7	TRBV2	NA	CASAFQGEQYF	TGTGCCAGCGCCTTTCAGGGCGAGCAGTACTTC
TRBD1	TRBJ1-6	TRBV6-5	NA	CASSYSTGGIRPLHF	TGTGCCAGCAGTTACAGCACAGGGGGCATCCGGCCCCTCCACTTT
TRBD1	TRBJ2-3	TRBV9	NA	CASSVIGDRSTDTQYF	TGTGCCAGCAGCGTAATAGGGGACAGGAGCACAGATACGCAGTATTTT
TRBD2	TRBJ2-1	TRBV6-2/TRBV6-3	NA	CASSTLAGAAYNEQFF	TGTGCCAGCAGTACCTTAGCGGGAGCGGCCTACAATGAGCAGTTCTTC
TRBD1	TRBJ2-1	TRBV19	NA	CASRDRGEQFF	TGTGCCAGTAGGGACAGGGGCGAGCAGTTCTTC
TRBD1	TRBJ2-3	TRBV24-1	NA	CATSGAIGTGTDTQYF	TGTGCCACCAGTGGGGCGATCGGGACAGGGACAGATACGCAGTATTTT
NA	TRBJ1-2	TRBV19	NA	CASSIEVRGYGYTF	TGTGCCAGTAGTATAGAGGTCCGGGGCTATGGCTACACCTTC
TRBD1	TRBJ1-5	TRBV6-5	NA	CASSPTTGDQPQHF	TGTGCCAGCAGTCCTACGACAGGGGATCAGCCCCAGCATTTT
NA	TRBJ2-1	TRBV19	once	CASSIDGRIGSYNEQFF	TGTGCCAGTAGTATAGATGGGAGGATCGGCTCCTACAATGAGCAGTTCTTC
NA	TRBJ1-6	TRBV10-3	NA	CAISDRGSESPLHF	TGTGCCATCAGTGACCGAGGGTCGGAGTCACCCCTCCACTTT
TRBD2	TRBJ2-7	TRBV27	NA	CASSLVPPVSGRSPYEQYF	TGTGCCAGCAGTTTAGTACCCCCTGTGAGCGGGAGGTCACCCTACGAGCAGTACTTC
NA	TRBJ1-4	TRBV5-1	few	CASSPGPTDEKLFF	TGCGCCAGCAGCCCCGGTCCTACGGATGAAAAACTGTTTTTT
NA	TRBJ2-1	TRBV28	NA	CASSQREPYNEQFF	TGTGCCAGCAGCCAGAGGGAGCCCTACAATGAGCAGTTCTTC
TRBD2	TRBJ2-1	TRBV4-1	NA	CASSRGVTSGRGEQFF	TGCGCCAGCAGCCGCGGAGTCACTAGCGGGAGGGGTGAGCAGTTCTTC
NA	TRBJ2-2	TRBV14	NA	CASSQEYVHRGGTGELFF	TGTGCCAGCAGCCAAGAATACGTGCACAGGGGAGGTACCGGGGAGCTGTTTTTT
NA	TRBJ1-1	TRBV6-5	NA	CASSKGRTVNTEAFF	TGTGCCAGCAGCAAAGGACGGACAGTGAACACTGAAGCTTTCTTT
NA	TRBJ2-2	TRBV5-4	NA	CASSGGATGELFF	TGTGCCAGCAGCGGGGGGGCAACCGGGGAGCTGTTTTTT
TRBD2	TRBJ2-1	TRBV4-1	NA	CASSLQPGLAVIIEQFF	TGCGCCAGCAGCCTCCAACCGGGACTAGCGGTCATAATCGAGCAGTTCTTC
TRBD2	TRBJ2-3	TRBV28	NA	CASRPTSGLAGTHRSSTDTQYF	TGTGCCAGCAGACCAACCTCGGGACTAGCGGGGACCCACCGATCTAGCACAGATACGCAGTATTTT
TRBD2	TRBJ2-7	TRBV6-1	NA	CASSAGLAGGATTKQYF	TGTGCCAGCAGTGCCGGACTAGCGGGAGGTGCCACTACGAAGCAGTACTTC
NA	TRBJ1-5	TRBV19	few	CASSSGSRQPQHF	TGTGCCAGTAGTTCGGGGTCTCGACAGCCCCAGCATTTT
TRBD2	TRBJ2-3	TRBV5-6	NA	CASSSRIAGGQADTQYF	TGTGCCAGCAGCTCACGAATAGCGGGGGGGCAAGCAGATACGCAGTATTTT